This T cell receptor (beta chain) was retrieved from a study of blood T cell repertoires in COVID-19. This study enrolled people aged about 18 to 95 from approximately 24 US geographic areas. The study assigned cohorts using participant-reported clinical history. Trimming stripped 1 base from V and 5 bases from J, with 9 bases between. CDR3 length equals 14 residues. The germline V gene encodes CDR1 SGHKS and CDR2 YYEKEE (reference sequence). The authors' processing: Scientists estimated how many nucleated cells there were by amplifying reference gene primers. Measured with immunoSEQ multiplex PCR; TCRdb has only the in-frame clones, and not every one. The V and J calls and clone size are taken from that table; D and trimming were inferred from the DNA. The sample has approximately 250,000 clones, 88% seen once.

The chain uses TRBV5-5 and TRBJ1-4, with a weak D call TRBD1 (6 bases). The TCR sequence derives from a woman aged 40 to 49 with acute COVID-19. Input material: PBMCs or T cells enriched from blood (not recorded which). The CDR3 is CASSLQGLNEKLFF. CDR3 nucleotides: TGTGCCAGCAGCTTGCAGGGGCTAAATGAAAAACTGTTTTTT.